Shown below are 12 T cell receptor beta chains from a single sample sequenced in a study of T cell clonality in common variable immunodeficiency. TCRdb's copy holds only in-frame clones and misses some; the assay was immunoSEQ multiplex PCR. The repertoire shows 57,000 or so clones, none seen only once; the top ten take about 1.5%. Input material: peripheral blood mononuclear cells. These receptors were collected from a person aged 18 to 70 in good health.

This clone was observed many times. Partial CDR3 DNA: TGTGCCAGCAGCATGACTAGCGCCGATGAG. It encodes CASSMTSADE. The entire CDR3 sequence reads CASSMTSADEQFF. V is TRBV9 and J is TRBJ2-1; TRBD2 matches at 8 bases. The read terminates 3 residues before the CDR3 end, so the remaining end is supplied by the germline J gene. This CDR3 is 13 amino acids long. V shed 4 bases, J shed 8 bases, and the junction held 5 bases outside the gene matches. The germline CDR1 and CDR2 sequences are SGDLS and YYNGEE.

This clone was seen ten or more times. Read sequence stops 3 residues before the CDR3 end, and the germline J gene provides the missing end. The gene calls are TRBV6-2 or TRBV6-3 and TRBJ2-1; weak D call: TRBD2 (7 bases). V was pared by 3 bases and J by 7 bases, with 10 bases between. Germline CDR1 reads MNHEY; CDR2 reads SVGEGT. CDR3 length equals 13 residues. Incomplete CDR3 DNA: TGTGCCAGCAGTTATAGGGGGGGGAATGAG. Encoded protein: CASSYRGGNE. From start to end, the CDR3 is CASSYRGGNEQFF.

Comments on this clone: The read finishes 3 residues shy of the CDR3 end, and the germline J gene is used to complete it. V and J are TRBV18 and TRBJ1-6, with D tentatively TRBD1 (6 bases). Per the germline V gene, CDR1 is KGHSH and CDR2 is LQKENI. Trimming cost V 0 bases and J 10 bases, with 10 bases left between them. This CDR3 spans 14 amino acids. CDR3 sequence reads: CASSPPQGQSPLHF. The sequenced part of the CDR3 DNA is TGTGCCAGCTCACCACCGCAGGGGCAATCACCC.

This clone came up many times. The CDR3 end falls 3 residues outside the read, so it is completed with the germline J gene. This chain uses TRBV5-4 with TRBJ2-7; TRBD2 matches at 9 bases. The CDR3 spans 15 residues. The junction had 9 bases not matched to a gene; V was cut back by 2 bases and J by 6 bases. Germline lookup yields CDR1 SGHNT and CDR2 YYREEE (reference sequence). The CDR3 reads CASSFLPSGTPEQYF. The part of the CDR3 DNA that was read is TGTGCCAGCAGCTTCTTGCCTAGCGGGACACCCGAG. Looking up the rest from reference TRBV5-4 and TRBJ2-7 gives the full variable domain: ETGVTQSPTHLIKTRGQQVTLRCSSQSGHNTVSWYQQALGQGPQFIFQYYREEENGRGNFPPRFSGLQFPNYSSELNVNALELDDSALYLCASSFLPSGTPEQYFGPGTRLTVT.

The table lists this clone with many counts. The read terminates 3 residues ahead of where the CDR3 ends, so the germline J gene completes it. This chain links TRBV18 with TRBJ2-1; 10 nucleotides match TRBD1. There are 16 residues in the CDR3. Looked up from germline, CDR1 is KGHSH and CDR2 is LQKENI. J lost 5 bases, V lost 0 bases, and 4 bases had no gene match. The CDR3: CASSPPGQGWDNEQFF. Incomplete CDR3 DNA: TGTGCCAGCTCACCACCGGGACAGGGGTGGGACAATGAG.

This clone was seen more than once but under ten times. With the read ending 3 residues before the CDR3 end, the germline J gene is used to fill in that end. The chain combines TRBV18 with TRBJ2-1; D is undetermined. V gave up 3 bases and J gave up 0 bases, with 15 bases separating them. This CDR3 is 17 amino acids long. In germline, CDR1 is KGHSH, CDR2 LQKENI. CDR3 region: CASSPPRLTGSYNEQFF. Incomplete CDR3 DNA: TGTGCCAGCTCACCGCCCCGGCTAACGGGCTCCTACAATGAG.

This clone was found many times. The sequence runs out 3 residues before the end of the CDR3; the remainder is reconstructed from the germline J gene. The chain employs TRBV7-2 and TRBJ2-1; TRBD1 is a possible D gene (5 bases). The V end was cut by 5 bases, the J end by 4 bases, with 15 bases between. The germline gives CDR1 SGHTA, CDR2 FQGNSA. CDR3 size: 15 residues. CDR3 in amino acids: CASSPPPQGYNEQFF. Partial CDR3 DNA: TGTGCCAGCAGCCCGCCCCCGCAGGGTTACAATGAG.

This clone was recorded many times. Coverage ceases 3 residues before the CDR3 finishes, and the germline J gene fills in the end. V usage is TRBV19 and J usage is TRBJ2-2; 7 bases fit TRBD1. Germline V gene data show CDR1 as LNHDA and CDR2 as SQIVND (reference sequence). The CDR3 totals 15 residues. V lost 3 bases to trimming and J lost 6 bases; unmatched junction nucleotides: 7. CDR3 region: CASSILQGYPGELFF. The CDR3 bases that were read are TGTGCCAGTAGTATCCTACAGGGGTACCCCGGGGAG. The full variable domain, in which reference TRBV19 and TRBJ2-2 provide the parts outside the CDR3, is DGGITQSPKYLFRKEGQNVTLSCEQNLNHDAMYWYRQDPGQGLRLIYYSQIVNDFQKGDIAEGYSVSREKKESFPLTVTSAQKNPTAFYLCASSILQGYPGELFFGEGSRLTVL.

This clone was seen many times. The read finishes 3 residues shy of the CDR3 end, and the germline J gene is used to complete it. The chain links TRBV5-1 to TRBJ1-4; 9 nucleotides match TRBD1. The V gene end was trimmed by 0 bases and the J gene end by 6 bases; junction bases not matched to a gene: 0. The CDR3 is 14 residues long. Germline V CDR1 and CDR2: SGHRS, YFSETQ. The chain's CDR3 is CASSLGQGDEKLFF. CDR3 DNA, as far as it was read: TGCGCCAGCAGCTTGGGACAGGGGGATGAAAAA. Supplemented by reference TRBV5-1 and TRBJ1-4, the full variable domain reads KAGVTQTPRYLIKTRGQQVTLSCSPISGHRSVSWYQQTPGQGLQFLFEYFSETQRNKGNFPGRFSGRQFSNSRSEMNVSTLELGDSALYLCASSLGQGDEKLFFGSGTQLSVL.

This clone was observed many times. The CDR3 spells CASSASLTGFSYNEQFF. The sequenced part of the CDR3 DNA is TGTGCCAGCAGTGCCTCCCTAACCGGGTTCTCCTACAATGAG. The rearrangement uses TRBV6-4 and TRBJ2-1; D is unclear. Sequencing ends 3 residues short of the CDR3 end; the germline J gene provides the rest. Germline values: CDR1 MRHNA, CDR2 SNTAGT. This CDR3 region has 17 residues. Deletions cut 4 bases from V and 0 bases from J, with 16 bases between.

Many counts were recorded for this clone. The read comes to an end 3 residues before the CDR3 does, leaving the germline J gene to fill in the end. V is TRBV9 and J is TRBJ1-4; 7 bases line up with TRBD1. This CDR3 comprises 14 residues. Germline values: CDR1 SGDLS, CDR2 YYNGEE. Unmatched junction bases numbered 1, after V lost 2 bases and J lost 3 bases. The CDR3 protein is CASSVQGANEKLFF. The CDR3 DNA, read in part, is TGTGCCAGCAGCGTCCAGGGGGCTAATGAAAAA.

This clone was picked up many times. The read finishes 3 residues shy of the CDR3 end, and the germline J gene is used to complete it. V and J are TRBV5-5 and TRBJ2-1; TRBD1 is a possible D gene (6 bases). This CDR3 region has 15 residues. Germline V gives CDR1 SGHKS, CDR2 YYEKEE (reference sequence). Trimming shortened V by 4 bases and J by 0 bases, and 11 bases separated the two germline ends. The CDR3 DNA, read in part, is TGTGCCAGCAGCCGACAGGCCAGCTCCTACAATGAG. This encodes CASSRQASSYNE. The full CDR3 protein reads CASSRQASSYNEQFF.